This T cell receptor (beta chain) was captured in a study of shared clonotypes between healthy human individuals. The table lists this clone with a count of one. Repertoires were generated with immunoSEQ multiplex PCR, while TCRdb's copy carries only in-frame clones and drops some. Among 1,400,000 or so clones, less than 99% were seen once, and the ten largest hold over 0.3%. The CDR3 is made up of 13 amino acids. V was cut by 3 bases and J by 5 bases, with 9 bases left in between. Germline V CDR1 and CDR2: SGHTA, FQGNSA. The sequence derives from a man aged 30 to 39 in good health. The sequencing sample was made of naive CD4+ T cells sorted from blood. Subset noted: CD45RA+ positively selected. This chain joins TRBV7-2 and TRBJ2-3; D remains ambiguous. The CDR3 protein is CASSFPRGDTQYF. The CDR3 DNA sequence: TGTGCCAGCAGCTTCCCCCGAGGAGATACGCAGTATTTT.